The T cell receptor beta chain under discussion was sequenced for a study of blood T cell repertoires in COVID-19. Study as a whole: Italy, Spain and the United States were the sources of the convalescent and acute COVID-19 samples.

This CDR3 region has 15 residues. With V trimmed by 2 bases and J by 8 bases, 7 bases remained unmatched. Germline CDR1 and CDR2: ENHRY and SYGVKD. In the original processing: Estimation of nucleated cell counts relied on the amplification of reference gene primers. Using immunoSEQ multiplex PCR, the repertoire was profiled, and TCRdb retains in-frame clones only, with some absent. That table is the source of V, J and clone size, and D and trimming were worked out from the DNA. The table records some 87,000 clones, around nine tenths of them present only once. The clonotype originates from a human donor with COVID-19, enrolled during active disease. The donor label of this sample is uncertain. The chain recombines TRBV10-3 with TRBJ2-1; 9 nucleotides align to TRBD2. The specimen was peripheral blood. In DNA form, the CDR3 reads TGTGCCATCAGTGAGATTGCGGGAGGGAACGATGAGCAGTTCTTC. It translates to CAISEIAGGNDEQFF.